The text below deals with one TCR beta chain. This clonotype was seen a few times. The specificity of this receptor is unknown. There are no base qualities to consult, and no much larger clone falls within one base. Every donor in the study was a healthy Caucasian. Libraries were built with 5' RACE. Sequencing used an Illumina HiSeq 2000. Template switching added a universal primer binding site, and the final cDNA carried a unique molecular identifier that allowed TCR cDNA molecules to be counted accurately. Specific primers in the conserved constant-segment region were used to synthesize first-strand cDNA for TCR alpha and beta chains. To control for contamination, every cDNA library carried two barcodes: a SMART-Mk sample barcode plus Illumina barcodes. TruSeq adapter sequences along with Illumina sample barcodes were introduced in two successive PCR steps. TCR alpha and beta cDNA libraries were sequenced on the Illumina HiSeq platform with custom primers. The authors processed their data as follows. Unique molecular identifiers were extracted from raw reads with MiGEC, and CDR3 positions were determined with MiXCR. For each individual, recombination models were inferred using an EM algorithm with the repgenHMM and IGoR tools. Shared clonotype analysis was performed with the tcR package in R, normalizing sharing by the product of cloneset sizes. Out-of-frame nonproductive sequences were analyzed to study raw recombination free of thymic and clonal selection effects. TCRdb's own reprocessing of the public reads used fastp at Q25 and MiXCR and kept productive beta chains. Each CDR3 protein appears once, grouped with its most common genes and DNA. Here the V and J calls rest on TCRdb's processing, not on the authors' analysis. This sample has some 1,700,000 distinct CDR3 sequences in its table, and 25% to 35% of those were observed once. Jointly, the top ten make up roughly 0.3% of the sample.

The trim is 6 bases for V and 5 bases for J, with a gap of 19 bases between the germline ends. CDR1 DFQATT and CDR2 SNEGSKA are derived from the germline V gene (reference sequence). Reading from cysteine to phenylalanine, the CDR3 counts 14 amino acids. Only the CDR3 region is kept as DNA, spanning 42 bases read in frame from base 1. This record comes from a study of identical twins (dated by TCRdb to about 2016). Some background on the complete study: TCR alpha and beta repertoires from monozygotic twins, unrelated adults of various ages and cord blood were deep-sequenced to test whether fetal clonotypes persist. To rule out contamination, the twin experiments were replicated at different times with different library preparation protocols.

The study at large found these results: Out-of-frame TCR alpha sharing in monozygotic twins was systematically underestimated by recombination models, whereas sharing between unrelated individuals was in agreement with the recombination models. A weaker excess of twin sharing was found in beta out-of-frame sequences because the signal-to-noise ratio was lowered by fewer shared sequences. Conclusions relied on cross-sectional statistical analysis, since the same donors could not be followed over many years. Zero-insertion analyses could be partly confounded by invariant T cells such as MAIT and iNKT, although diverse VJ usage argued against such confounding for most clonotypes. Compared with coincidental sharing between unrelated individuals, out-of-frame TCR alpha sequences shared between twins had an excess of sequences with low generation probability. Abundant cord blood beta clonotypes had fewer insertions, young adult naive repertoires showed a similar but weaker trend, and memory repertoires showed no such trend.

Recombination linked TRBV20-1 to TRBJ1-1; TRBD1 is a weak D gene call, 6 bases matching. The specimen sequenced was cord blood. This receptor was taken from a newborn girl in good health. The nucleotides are TGCAGTGCGATTGCCGGGACAACCCAGACTGAAGCTTTCTTT. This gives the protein CSAIAGTTQTEAFF.